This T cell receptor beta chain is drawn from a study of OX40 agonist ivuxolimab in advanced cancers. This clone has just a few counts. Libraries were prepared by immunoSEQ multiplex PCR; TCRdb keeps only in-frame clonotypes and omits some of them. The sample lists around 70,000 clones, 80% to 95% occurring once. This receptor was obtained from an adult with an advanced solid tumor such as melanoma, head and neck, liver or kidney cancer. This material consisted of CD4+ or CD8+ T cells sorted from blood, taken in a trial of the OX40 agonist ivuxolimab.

The CDR3 sequence: CASSYSGGSSYNEQFF. The DNA for the CDR3 is TGTGCCAGCAGTTACTCTGGGGGGAGCTCCTACAATGAGCAGTTCTTC. The chain combines TRBV6-5 with TRBJ2-1, with D perhaps matching TRBD2 (6 bases). The CDR3 spans 16 residues. V was shortened by 0 bases and J by 0 bases, with 9 bases between the two germline ends. In germline, CDR1 is MNHEY, CDR2 SVGAGI.